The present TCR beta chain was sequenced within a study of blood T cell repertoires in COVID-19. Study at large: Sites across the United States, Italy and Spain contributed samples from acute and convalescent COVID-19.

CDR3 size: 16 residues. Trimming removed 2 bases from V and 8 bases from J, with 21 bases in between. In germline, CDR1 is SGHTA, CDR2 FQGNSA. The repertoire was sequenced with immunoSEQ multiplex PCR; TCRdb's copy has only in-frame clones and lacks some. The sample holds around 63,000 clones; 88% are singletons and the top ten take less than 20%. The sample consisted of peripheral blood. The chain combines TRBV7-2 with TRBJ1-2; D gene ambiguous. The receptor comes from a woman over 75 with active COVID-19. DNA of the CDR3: TGTGCCAGCAGCTTAATTCTCCAGGCTCGAACTTGGGGCTACACCTTC. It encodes CASSLILQARTWGYTF.